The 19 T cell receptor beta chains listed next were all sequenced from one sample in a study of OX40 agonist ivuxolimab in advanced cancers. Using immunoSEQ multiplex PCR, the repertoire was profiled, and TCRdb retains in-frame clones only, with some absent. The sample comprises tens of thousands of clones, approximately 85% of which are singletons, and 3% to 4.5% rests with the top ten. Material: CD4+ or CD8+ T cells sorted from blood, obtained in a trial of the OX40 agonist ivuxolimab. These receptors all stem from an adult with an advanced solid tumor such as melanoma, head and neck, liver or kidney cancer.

This CDR3 is CASSLAGTSSYNEQFF. The CDR3, as DNA: TGCGCCAGCAGCTTGGCCGGGACTAGCTCCTACAATGAGCAGTTCTTC. The J gene is TRBJ2-1, the V gene TRBV5-1; TRBD2 matches 8 bases. Looked up from germline, CDR1 is SGHRS and CDR2 is YFSETQ. This CDR3 spans 16 amino acids. The ends lost 0 bases at V and 0 bases at J; junction bases unmatched: 2.

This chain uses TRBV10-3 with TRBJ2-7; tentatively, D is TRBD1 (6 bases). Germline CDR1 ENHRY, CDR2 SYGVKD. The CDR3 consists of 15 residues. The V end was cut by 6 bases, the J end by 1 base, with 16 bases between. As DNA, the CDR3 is TGTGCCATCAGGGACGGACAGCGTCCTTCCTACGAGCAGTACTTC. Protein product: CAIRDGQRPSYEQYF.

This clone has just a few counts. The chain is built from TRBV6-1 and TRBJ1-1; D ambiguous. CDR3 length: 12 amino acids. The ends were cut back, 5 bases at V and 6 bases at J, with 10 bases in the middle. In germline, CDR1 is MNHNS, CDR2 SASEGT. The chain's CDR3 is CASSLSRAEAFF. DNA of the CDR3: TGTGCCAGCAGTTTAAGTCGGGCTGAAGCTTTCTTT.

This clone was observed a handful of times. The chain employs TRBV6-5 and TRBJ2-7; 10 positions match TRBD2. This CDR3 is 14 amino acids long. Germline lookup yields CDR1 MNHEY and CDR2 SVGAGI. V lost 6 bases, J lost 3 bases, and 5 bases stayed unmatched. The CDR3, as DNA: TGTGCCAGCAGGGACGGACTAGCGGACTACGAGCAGTACTTC. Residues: CASRDGLADYEQYF.

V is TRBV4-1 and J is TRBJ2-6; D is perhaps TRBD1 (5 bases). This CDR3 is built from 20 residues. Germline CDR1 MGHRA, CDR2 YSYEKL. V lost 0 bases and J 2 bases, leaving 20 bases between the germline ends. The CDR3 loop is CASSQDPRQITHTGANVLTF. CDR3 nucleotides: TGCGCCAGCAGCCAAGATCCTAGACAGATTACACACACTGGGGCCAACGTCCTGACTTTC.

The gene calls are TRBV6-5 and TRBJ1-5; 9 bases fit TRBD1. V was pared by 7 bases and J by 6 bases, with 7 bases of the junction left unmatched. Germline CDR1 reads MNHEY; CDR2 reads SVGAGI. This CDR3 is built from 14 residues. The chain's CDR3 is CASTKGQGVQPQHF. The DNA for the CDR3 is TGTGCCAGCACCAAGGGACAGGGTGTTCAGCCCCAGCATTTT.

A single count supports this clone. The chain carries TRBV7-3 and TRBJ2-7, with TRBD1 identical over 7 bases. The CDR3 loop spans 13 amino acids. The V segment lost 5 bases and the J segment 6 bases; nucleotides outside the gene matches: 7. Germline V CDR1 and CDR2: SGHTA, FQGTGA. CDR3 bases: TGTGCCAGCAGCCAGGGGGACGGTGGCGAGCAGTACTTC. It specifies CASSQGDGGEQYF.

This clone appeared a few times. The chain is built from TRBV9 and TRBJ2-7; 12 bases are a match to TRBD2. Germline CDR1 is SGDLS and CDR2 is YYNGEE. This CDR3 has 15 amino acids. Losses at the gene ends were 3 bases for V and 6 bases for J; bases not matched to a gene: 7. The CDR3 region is CASSETSGSSGEQYF. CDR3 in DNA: TGTGCCAGCAGCGAGACTAGCGGGAGCTCGGGCGAGCAGTACTTC.

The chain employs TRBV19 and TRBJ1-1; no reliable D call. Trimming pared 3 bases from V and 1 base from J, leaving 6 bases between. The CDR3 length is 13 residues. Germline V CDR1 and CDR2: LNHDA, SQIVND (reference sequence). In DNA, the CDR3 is TGTGCCAGTAGTATGTTCCGGAACACTGAAGCTTTCTTT. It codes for CASSMFRNTEAFF.

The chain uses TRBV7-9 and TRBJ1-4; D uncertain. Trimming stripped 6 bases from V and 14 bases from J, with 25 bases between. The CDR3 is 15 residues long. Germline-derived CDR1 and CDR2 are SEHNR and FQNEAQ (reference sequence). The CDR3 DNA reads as TGTGCCAGCAGTCCAAGCGCCACAGTCGGTTTAGTTCTGTTTTTT. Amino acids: CASSPSATVGLVLFF.

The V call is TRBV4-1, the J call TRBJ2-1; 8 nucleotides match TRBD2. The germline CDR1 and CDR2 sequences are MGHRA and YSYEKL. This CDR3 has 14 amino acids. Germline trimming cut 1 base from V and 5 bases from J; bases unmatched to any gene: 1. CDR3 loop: CASSQGTSNNEQFF. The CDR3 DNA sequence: TGCGCCAGCAGCCAAGGGACTAGCAACAATGAGCAGTTCTTC.

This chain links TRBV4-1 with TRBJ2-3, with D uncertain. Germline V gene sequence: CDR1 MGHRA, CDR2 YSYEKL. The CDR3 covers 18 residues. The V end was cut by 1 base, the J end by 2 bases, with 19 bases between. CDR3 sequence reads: CASSQGPVRRGHTDTQYF. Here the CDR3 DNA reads TGCGCCAGCAGCCAAGGGCCCGTACGACGCGGTCACACAGATACGCAGTATTTT.

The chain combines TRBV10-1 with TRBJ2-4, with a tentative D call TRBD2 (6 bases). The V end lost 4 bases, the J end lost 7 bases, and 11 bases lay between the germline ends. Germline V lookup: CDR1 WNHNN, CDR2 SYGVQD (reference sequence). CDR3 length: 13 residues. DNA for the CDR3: TGCGCCAGCAGTGGATCAGGGAGGAACATTCAGTACTTC. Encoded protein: CASSGSGRNIQYF.

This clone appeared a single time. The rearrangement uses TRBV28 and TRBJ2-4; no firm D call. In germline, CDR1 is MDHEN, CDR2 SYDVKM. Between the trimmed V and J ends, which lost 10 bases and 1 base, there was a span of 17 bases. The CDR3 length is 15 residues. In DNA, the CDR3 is TGTGCCACCCTAGGCAAAGGTTTGGCCAAAAACATTCAGTACTTC. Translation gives CATLGKGLAKNIQYF.

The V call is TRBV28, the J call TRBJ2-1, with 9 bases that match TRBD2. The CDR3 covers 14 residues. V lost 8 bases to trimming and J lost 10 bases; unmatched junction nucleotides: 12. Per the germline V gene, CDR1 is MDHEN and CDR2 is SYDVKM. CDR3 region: CASGRLAAAPEQFF. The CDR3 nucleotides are TGTGCCAGCGGGAGACTAGCGGCCGCGCCGGAGCAGTTCTTC.

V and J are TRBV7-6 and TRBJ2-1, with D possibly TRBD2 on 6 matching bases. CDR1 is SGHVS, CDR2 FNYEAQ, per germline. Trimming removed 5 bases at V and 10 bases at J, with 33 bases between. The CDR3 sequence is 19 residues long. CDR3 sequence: CASSNPRVTAGGDLEEQFF. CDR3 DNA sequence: TGTGCCAGCAGCAACCCCAGGGTTACAGCGGGTGGTGATCTTGAGGAGCAGTTCTTC.

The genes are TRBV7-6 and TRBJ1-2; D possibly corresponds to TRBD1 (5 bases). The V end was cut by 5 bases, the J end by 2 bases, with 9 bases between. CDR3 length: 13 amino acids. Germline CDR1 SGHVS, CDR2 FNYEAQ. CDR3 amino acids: CASSPGQNYGYTF. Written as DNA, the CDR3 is TGTGCCAGCAGCCCGGGGCAGAACTATGGCTACACCTTC.

The CDR3 bases are TGTGCCAGCAGCTGGAGCGGGAGCCACACCGGGGAGCTGTTTTTT. The encoded protein is CASSWSGSHTGELFF. The chain couples TRBV5-6 to TRBJ2-2; 8 nucleotides agree with TRBD2. The J segment lost 3 bases and the V segment lost 3 bases, leaving 4 bases of the junction unmatched. Per the germline V gene, CDR1 is SGHDT and CDR2 is YYEEEE. The CDR3 is 15 amino acids.

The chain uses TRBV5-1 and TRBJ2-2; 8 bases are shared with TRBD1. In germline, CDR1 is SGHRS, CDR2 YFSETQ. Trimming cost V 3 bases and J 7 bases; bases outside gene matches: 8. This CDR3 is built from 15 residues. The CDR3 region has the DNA TGCGCCAGCAGCTCCGGGACAGGAGAGATCGGGGAGCTGTTTTTT. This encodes CASSSGTGEIGELFF.